This T cell receptor (beta chain) derives from a study of CD4+ T cells in melanoma. Overall study findings and caveats: Diverse differentiation states were reported for melanoma neoantigen-specific CD4+ T cells.

Profiling relied on immunoSEQ multiplex PCR, and the TCRdb table lists in-frame clones only, not all of them. Of more than 8,500 clones listed, under 75% are singletons. As for this clone: The antigen is unknown.

Germline CDR1 and CDR2: SGHRS and YFSETQ. CDR3 length: 15 amino acids. V was cut by 0 bases and J by 3 bases, with 13 bases left in between. This chain connects TRBV5-1 to TRBJ2-7, with D possibly being TRBD1 (5 bases). The clonotype was recovered from a human donor with melanoma. Material for sequencing was cells from a culture (not recorded whether cultured in vitro). The CDR3 is CASSLGGSGLYEQYF. The CDR3 DNA follows: TGCGCCAGCAGCTTGGGTGGCTCAGGGCTCTACGAGCAGTACTTC. Using reference TRBV5-1 and TRBJ2-7 for the parts outside the CDR3, the full variable domain is KAGVTQTPRYLIKTRGQQVTLSCSPISGHRSVSWYQQTPGQGLQFLFEYFSETQRNKGNFPGRFSGRQFSNSRSEMNVSTLELGDSALYLCASSLGGSGLYEQYFGPGTRLTVT.